This TCR beta chain was found in a study of technical replicates of blood from a few donors. Assay: immunoSEQ multiplex PCR; the TCRdb copy retains only in-frame clones and omits some. The table includes tens of thousands of clones, roughly 90% detected once. The CDR3 runs to 17 residues. V dropped 1 base and J dropped 0; count of bases not matched to a gene: 6. Germline V gene sequence: CDR1 SGHVS, CDR2 FNYEAQ. Sample: T cells isolated from PBMCs. The sequence was collected from a human donor in good health. The chain couples TRBV7-6 to TRBJ2-3; 8 bases line up with TRBD2. The CDR3 DNA reads TGTGCCAGCAGCTTAGAGGGGGGACTAGTAAGCACAGATACGCAGTATTTT. This gives the protein CASSLEGGLVSTDTQYF.